This is a list of T cell receptor beta chains from one sample in a study of memory CD4+ T cells and cytomegalovirus serostatus. Method: immunoSEQ multiplex PCR; TCRdb's copy keeps in-frame clones and lacks some. Of some 65,000 clones detected, around 80% appear once; the ten largest clones hold 0.5% to 0.6%. Sequencing input: memory CD4+ T cells from blood. The receptor source for this set is an adult in good health and CMV-seronegative. Some clones in this sample may be carry-over from other donors' samples. Each CDR3 is given without its conserved first and last residue. D genes are given only for firm matches.

V,J,D,CDR3
TRBV7-9,TRBJ2-5,.,ASSWRVAGETQY
TRBV9,TRBJ2-7,TRBD1,ASSAGQGTHEQY
TRBV5-4,TRBJ2-5,.,ASSSQTGEETQY
TRBV28,TRBJ1-5,TRBD1,ASSSDRGARGQPQH
TRBV4-2,TRBJ2-5,.,ASSQDRRGPQETQY
TRBV6-1,TRBJ1-2,.,ASSEANRYYGYT
TRBV30,TRBJ1-5,.,AWSYSYSNQPQH
TRBV9,TRBJ2-7,.,ASSVAAGRNFYEQY
TRBV7-8,TRBJ2-1,TRBD1,ASSLAPGTAPYNEQF
TRBV4-1,TRBJ2-1,TRBD2,ASSRSLLAGSLGMLGYEQF
TRBV4-3,TRBJ1-4,.,ASSQVGLEKLF
TRBV18,TRBJ1-2,TRBD1,ASSATGVLSGYT
TRBV7-2,TRBJ1-2,.,ASSLSREDGYT
TRBV5-6,TRBJ2-5,TRBD1,ASSLGDRGWETQY
TRBV4-3,TRBJ1-2,.,ASSQEWQGYGYT
TRBV5-5,TRBJ2-1,TRBD2,ASSLQLAGGRSYNEQF
TRBV5-1,TRBJ1-1,TRBD1,ATSLDRGTEAF